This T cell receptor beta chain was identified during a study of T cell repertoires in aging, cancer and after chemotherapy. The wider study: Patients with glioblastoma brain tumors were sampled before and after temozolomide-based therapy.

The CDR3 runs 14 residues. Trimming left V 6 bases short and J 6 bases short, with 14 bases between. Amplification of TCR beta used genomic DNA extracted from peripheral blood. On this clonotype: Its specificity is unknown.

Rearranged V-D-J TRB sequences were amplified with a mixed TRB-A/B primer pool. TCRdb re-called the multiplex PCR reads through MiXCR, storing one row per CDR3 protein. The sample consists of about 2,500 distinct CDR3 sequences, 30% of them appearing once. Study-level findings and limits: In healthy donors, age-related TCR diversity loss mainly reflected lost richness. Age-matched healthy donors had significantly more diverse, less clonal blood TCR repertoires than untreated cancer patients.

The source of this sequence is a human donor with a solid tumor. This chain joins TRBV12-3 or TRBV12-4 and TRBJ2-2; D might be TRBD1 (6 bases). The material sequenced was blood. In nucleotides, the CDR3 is TGTGCCAGCAGCAGGGGTACGTCGGCCGGGGAGCTGTTTTTT. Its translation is CASSRGTSAGELFF.